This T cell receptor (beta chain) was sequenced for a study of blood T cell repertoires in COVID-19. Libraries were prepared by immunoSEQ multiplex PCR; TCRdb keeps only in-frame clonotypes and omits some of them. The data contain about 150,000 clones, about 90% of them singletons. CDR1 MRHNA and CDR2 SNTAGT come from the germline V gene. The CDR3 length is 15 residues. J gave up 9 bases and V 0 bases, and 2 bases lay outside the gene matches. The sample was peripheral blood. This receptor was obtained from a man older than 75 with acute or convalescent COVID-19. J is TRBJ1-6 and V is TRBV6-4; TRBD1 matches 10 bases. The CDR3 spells CASSDSGTGVSPLHF. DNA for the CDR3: TGTGCCAGCAGTGACTCAGGGACAGGGGTTTCACCCCTCCACTTT.